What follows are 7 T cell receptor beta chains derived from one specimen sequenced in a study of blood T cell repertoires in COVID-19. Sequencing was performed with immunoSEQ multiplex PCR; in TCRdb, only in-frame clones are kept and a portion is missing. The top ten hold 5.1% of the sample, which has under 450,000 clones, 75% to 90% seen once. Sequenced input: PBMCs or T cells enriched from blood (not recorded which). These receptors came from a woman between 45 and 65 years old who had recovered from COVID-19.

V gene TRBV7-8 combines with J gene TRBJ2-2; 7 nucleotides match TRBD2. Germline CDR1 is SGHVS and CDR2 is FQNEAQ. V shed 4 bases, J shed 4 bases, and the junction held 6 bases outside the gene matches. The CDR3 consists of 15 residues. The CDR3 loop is CASSSSGRRTGELFF. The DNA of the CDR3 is TGTGCCAGCAGCTCCTCCGGGAGGCGCACCGGGGAGCTGTTTTTT. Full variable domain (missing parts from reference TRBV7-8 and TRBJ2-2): GAGVSQSPRYKVAKRGQDVALRCDPISGHVSLFWYQQALGQGPEFLTYFQNEAQLDKSGLPSDRFFAERPEGSVSTLKIQRTQQEDSAVYLCASSSSGRRTGELFFGEGSRLTVL.

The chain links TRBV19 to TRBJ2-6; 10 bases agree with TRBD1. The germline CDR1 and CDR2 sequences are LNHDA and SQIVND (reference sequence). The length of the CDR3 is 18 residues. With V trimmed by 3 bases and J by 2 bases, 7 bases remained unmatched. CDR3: CASSIISTGGAGANVLTF. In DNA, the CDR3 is TGTGCCAGTAGTATTATTTCGACAGGGGGCGCTGGGGCCAACGTCCTGACTTTC.

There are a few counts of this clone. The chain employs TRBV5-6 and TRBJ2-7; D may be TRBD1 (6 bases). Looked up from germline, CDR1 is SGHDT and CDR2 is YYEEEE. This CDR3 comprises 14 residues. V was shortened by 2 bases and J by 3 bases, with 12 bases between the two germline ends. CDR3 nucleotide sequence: TGTGCCAGCAGCTTTTGGACAGTCCGCTACGAGCAGTACTTC. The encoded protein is CASSFWTVRYEQYF.

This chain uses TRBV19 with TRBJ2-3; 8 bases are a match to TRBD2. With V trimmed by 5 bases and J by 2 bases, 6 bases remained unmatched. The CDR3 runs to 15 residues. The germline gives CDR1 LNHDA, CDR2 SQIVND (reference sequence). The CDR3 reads CASSPREGLTDTQYF. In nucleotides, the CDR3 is TGTGCCAGTAGTCCACGGGAGGGCCTCACAGATACGCAGTATTTT.

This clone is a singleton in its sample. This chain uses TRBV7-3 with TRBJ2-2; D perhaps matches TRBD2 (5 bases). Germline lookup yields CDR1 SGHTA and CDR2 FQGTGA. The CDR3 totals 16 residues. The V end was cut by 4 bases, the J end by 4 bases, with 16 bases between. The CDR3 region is CASSYGPAGGTGELFF. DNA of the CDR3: TGTGCCAGCAGCTATGGACCCGCGGGTGGCACCGGGGAGCTGTTTTTT.

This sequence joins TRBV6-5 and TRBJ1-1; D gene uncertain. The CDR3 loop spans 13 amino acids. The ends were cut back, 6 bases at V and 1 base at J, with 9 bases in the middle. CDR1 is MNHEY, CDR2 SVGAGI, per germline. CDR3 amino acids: CASRVTGNTEAFF. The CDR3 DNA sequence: TGTGCCAGCAGGGTTACCGGGAACACTGAAGCTTTCTTT.

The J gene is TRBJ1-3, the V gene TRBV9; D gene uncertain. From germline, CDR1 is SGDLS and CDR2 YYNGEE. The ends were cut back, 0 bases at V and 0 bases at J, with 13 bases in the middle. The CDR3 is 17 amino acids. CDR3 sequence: CASSVGSSGYSGNTIYF. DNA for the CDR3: TGTGCCAGCAGCGTAGGATCTTCCGGGTACTCTGGAAACACCATATATTTT.